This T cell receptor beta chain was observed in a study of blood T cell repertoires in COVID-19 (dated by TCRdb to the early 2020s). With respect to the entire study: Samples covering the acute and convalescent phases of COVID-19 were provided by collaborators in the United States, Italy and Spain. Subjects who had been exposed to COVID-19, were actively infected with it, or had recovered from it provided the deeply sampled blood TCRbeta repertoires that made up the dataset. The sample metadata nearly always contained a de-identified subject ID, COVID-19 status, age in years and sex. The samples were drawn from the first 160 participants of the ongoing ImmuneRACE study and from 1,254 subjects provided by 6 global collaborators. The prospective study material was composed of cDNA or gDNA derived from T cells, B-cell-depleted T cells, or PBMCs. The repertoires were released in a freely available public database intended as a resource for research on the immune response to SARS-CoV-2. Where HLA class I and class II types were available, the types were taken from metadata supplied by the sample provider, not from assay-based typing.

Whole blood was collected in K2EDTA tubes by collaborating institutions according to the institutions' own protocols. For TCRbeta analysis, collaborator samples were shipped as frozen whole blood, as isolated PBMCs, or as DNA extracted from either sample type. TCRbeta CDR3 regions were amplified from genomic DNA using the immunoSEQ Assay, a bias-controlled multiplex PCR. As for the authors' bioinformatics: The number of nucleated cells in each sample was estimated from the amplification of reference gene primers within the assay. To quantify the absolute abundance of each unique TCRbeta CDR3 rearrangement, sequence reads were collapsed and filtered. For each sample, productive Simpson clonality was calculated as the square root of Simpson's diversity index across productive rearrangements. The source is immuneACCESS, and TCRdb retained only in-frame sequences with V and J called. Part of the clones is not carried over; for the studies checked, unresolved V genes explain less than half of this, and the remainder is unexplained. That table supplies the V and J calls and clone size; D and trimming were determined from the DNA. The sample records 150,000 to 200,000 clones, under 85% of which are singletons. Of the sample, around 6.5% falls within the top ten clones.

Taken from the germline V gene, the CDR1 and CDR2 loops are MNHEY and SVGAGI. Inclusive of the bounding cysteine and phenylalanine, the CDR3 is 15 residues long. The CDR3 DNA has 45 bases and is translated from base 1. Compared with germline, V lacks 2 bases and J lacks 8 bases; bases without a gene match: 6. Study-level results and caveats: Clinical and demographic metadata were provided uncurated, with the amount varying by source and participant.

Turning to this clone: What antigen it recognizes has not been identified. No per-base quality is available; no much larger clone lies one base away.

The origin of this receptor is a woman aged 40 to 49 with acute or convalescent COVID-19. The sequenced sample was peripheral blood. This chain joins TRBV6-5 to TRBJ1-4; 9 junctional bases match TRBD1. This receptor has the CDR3 CASSYAGQGREKLFF. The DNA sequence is TGTGCCAGCAGTTACGCGGGACAGGGTAGGGAAAAACTGTTTTTT.